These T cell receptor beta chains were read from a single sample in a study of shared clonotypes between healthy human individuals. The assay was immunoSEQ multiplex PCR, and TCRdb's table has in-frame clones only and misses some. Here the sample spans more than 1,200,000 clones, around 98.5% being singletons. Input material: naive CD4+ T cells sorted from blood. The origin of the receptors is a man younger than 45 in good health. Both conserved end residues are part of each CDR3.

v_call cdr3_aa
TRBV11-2 CASSFVGNYEQYF
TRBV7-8 CASSSSFEVRPQHF
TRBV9 CASSVANGGYTEAFF
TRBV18 CASSPEGAYNEQFF
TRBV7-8 CASSFSGSTYEQYF
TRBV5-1 CASSSGTALSRGYTF
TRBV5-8 CASSWTTGSQPQHF
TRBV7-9 CASSFRVYGDIQYF
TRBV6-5 CASRHLAGQETQYF
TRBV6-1 CASELAGQETQYF
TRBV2 CASSEALILGGKGTYEQYF
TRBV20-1 CSAGPSYEQYF
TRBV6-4 CASSAWGSSSKQFF
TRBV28 CASSPSFGGDTEAFF
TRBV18 CASSGKAYQETQYF
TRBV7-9 CASSVISPGELFF
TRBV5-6 CASSSDSTDTQYF
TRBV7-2 CASSLVSILAGLFF
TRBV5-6 CASSSPRLGQGFTGELFF
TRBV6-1 CASSRTDTDTQYF
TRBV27 CASKTWAGPGTEAFF
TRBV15 CATSRDRGNEQFF
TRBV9 CASSVSGSNNEQFF
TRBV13 CASKKAGGRYEQYF
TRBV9 CASSVDPGRSYEQYF
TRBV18 CASSPTGGAIGANVLTF
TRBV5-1 CASTRQASGGEQFF
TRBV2 CASSEERAGGDTQYF
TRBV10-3 CAISESRGNEQFF
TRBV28 CASSRQGSLQPQHF
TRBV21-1 CASTRGIYEQYF
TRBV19 CASSIWGTGATDTQYF
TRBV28 CASRLGDRGGYGYTF
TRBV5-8 CASSLAPGGREQYF
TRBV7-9 CASSLGQLMNTEAFF
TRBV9 CASSVGLAEMNEQFF
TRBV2 CASSEWVRETQYF
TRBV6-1 CASSALAGGQGNEQFF
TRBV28 CASSGGARGYNEQFF
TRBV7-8 CASSDKKLTVVKNLNTEAFF
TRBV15 CATSRLAGISYEQYF
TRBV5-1 CASSVGYLTDTQYF
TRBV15 CATSRGEQPQHF
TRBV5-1 CASSSVGSGSRETQYF
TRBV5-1 CASSLPGLAGGNYNEQFF
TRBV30 CAWSITNTEAFF
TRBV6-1 CASRPGAVPEGEQYF